This T cell receptor beta chain was observed in a study of cytomegalovirus exposure and HLA in healthy donors. CDR1 is LGHNA, CDR2 YSLEER, per germline. V was pared by 0 bases and J by 4 bases, with 15 bases between. The CDR3 length is 16 residues. It was with 60 Vbeta and 13 Jbeta primers that the PCR ran. Profiled with immunoSEQ multiplex PCR; TCRdb holds only in-frame clones, not every one. The data contain roughly 180,000 clones, 76% of them seen just once; the ten biggest clones take up about 0.69%. Regarding this clone: Its antigen is not known.

Study-level results: The authors judged a highly shared variant cluster likely a sequencing artifact.

This clonotype was obtained from a female donor in good health and CMV-seronegative. The chain has TRBV4-3 and TRBJ2-5; weak D call: TRBD1 (6 bases). Sequencing input: PBMCs. DNA for the CDR3: TGCGCCAGCAGCCAAGATGAGGGGGTGGGGCCAGAGACCCAGTACTTC. Translating it yields CASSQDEGVGPETQYF.